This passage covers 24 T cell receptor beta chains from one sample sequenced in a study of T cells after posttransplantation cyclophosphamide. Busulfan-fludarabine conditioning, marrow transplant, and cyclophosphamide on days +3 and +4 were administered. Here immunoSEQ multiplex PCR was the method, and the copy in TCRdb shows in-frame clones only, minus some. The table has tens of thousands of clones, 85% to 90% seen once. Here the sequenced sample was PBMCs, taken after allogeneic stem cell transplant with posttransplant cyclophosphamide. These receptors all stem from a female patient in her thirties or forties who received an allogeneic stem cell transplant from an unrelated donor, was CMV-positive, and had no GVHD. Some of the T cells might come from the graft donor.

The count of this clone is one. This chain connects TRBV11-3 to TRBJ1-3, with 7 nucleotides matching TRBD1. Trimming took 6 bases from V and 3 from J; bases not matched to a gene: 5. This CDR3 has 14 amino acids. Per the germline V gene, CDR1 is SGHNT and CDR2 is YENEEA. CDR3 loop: CASRDRDSGNTIYF. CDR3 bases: TGTGCCAGCAGAGACAGGGACAGTGGAAACACCATATATTTT.

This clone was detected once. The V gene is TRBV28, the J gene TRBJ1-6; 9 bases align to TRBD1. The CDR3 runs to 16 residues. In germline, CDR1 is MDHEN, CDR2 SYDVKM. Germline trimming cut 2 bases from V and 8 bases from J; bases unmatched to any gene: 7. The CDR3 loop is CASSLPGTGRDSPLHF. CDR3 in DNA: TGTGCCAGCAGTTTACCCGGGACAGGGAGAGATTCACCCCTCCACTTT.

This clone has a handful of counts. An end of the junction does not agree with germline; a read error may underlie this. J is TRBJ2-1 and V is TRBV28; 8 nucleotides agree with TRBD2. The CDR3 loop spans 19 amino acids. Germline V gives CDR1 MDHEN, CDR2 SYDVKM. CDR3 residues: CASSPRRTISGDGVNGQFF. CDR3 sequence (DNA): TGTGCCAGCAGTCCCAGACGAACAATTAGCGGGGATGGAGTCAATGGGCAGTTCTTC.

The DNA of the CDR3 is TGTGCCAGCAGCCCCCCGGGGACAGGCTTGAACACTGAAGCTTTCTTT. Translating it yields CASSPPGTGLNTEAFF. The rearrangement uses TRBV9 and TRBJ1-1, with TRBD1 matching over 8 bases. V shed 4 bases, J shed 0 bases, and the junction held 8 bases outside the gene matches. The CDR3 runs to 16 residues. Germline V gene sequence: CDR1 SGDLS, CDR2 YYNGEE.

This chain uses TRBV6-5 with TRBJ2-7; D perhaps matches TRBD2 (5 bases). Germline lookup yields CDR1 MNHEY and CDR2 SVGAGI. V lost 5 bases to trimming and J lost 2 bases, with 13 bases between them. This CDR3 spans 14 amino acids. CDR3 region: CASSQPGSAYEQYF. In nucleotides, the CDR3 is TGTGCCAGCAGTCAACCGGGATCAGCCTACGAGCAGTACTTC.

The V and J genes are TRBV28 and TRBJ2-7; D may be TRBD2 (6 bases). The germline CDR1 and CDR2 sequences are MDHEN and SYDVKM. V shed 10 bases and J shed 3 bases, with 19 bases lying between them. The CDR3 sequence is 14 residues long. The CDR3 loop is CATVIAGGDYEQYF. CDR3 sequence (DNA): TGTGCCACCGTCATCGCCGGAGGGGACTACGAGCAGTACTTC. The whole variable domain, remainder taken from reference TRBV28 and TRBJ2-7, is DVKVTQSSRYLVKRTGEKVFLECVQDMDHENMFWYRQDPGLGLRLIYFSYDVKMKEKGDIPEGYSVSREKKERFSLILESASTNQTSMYLCATVIAGGDYEQYFGPGTRLTVT.

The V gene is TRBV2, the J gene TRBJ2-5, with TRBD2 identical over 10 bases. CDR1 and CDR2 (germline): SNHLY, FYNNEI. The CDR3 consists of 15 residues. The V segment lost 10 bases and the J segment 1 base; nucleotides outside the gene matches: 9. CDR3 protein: CAMLGTSEIQETQYF. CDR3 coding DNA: TGTGCCATGCTAGGGACTAGCGAGATCCAAGAGACCCAGTACTTC.

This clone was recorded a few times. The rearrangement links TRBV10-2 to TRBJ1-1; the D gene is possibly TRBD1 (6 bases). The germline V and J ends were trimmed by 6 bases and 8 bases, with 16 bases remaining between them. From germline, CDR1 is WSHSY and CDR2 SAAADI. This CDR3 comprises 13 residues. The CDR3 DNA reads TGCGCCAGCAGAGTAACAGGGAGGGAGGAAGCTTTCTTT. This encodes CASRVTGREEAFF.

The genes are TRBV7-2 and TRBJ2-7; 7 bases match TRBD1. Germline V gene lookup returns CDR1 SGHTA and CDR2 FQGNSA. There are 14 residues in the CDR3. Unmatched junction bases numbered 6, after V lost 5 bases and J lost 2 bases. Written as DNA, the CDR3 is TGTGCCAGCAGCCGTGACAGGGTGGCCTACGAGCAGTACTTC. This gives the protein CASSRDRVAYEQYF.

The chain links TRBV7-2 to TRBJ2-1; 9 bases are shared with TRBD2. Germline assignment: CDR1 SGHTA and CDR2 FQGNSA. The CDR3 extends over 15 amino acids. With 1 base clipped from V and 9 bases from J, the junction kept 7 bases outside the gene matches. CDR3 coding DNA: TGTGCCAGCAGCTTAGTGGGCGGGGGGGGTGCTGAGCAGTTCTTC. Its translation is CASSLVGGGGAEQFF.

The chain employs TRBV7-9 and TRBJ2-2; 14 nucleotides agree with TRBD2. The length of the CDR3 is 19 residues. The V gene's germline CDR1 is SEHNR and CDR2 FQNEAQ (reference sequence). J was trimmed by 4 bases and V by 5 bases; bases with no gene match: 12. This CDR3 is CASSRNRLAGGQSTGELFF. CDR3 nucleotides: TGTGCCAGCAGCCGTAATAGACTAGCGGGGGGGCAAAGCACCGGGGAGCTGTTTTTT.

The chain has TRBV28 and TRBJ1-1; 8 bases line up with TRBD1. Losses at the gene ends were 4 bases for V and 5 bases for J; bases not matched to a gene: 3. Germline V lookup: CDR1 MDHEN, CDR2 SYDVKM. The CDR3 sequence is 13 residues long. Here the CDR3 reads CASSSTGGTEAFF. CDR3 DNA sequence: TGTGCCAGCAGTTCTACAGGGGGGACTGAAGCTTTCTTT.

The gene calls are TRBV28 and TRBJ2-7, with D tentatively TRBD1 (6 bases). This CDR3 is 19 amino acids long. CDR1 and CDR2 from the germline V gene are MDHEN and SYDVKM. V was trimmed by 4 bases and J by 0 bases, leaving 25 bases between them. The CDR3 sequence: CASSSFRGRTAPSSYEQYF. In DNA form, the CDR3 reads TGTGCCAGCAGTTCCTTCCGGGGCAGGACAGCCCCGAGCTCCTACGAGCAGTACTTC.

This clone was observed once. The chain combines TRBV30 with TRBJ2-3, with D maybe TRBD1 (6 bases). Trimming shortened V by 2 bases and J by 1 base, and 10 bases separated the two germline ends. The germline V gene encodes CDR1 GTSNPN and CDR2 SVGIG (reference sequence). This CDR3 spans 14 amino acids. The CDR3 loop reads CAWSNRDRTDTQYF. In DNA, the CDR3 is TGTGCCTGGAGTAACAGGGATCGCACAGATACGCAGTATTTT.

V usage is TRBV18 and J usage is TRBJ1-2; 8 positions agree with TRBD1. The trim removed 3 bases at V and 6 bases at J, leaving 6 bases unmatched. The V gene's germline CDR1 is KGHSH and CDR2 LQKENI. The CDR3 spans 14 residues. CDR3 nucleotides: TGTGCCAGCTCACCTACAGGACAGGGCGATGGCTACACCTTC. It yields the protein CASSPTGQGDGYTF.

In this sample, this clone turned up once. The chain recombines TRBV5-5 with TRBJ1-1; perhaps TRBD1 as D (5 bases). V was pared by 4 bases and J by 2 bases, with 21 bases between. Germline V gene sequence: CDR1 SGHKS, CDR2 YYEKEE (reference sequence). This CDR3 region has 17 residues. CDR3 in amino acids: CASSPRETDRVNTEAFF. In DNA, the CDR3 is TGTGCCAGCAGCCCGCGCGAAACAGACAGAGTTAACACTGAAGCTTTCTTT.

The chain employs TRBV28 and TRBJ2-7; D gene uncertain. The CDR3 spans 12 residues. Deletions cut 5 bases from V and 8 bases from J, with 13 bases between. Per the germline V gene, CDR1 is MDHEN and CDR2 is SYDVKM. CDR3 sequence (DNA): TGTGCCAGCAGTCCTACTCTCGGTAAGCAGTACTTC. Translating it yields CASSPTLGKQYF.

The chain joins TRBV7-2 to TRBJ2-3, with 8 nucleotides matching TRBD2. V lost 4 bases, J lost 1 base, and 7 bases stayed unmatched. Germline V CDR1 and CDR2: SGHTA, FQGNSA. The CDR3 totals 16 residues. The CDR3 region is CASSSDPLAGTDTQYF. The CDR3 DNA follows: TGTGCCAGCAGCTCCGACCCACTAGCGGGCACAGATACGCAGTATTTT.

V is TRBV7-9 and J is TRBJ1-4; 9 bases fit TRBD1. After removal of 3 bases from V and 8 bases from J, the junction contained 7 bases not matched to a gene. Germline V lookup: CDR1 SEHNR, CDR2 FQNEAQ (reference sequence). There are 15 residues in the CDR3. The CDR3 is CASSFSGTGNEKLFF. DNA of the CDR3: TGTGCCAGCAGCTTTTCGGGGACAGGGAACGAAAAACTGTTTTTT. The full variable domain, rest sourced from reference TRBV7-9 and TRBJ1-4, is DTGVSQNPRHKITKRGQNVTFRCDPISEHNRLYWYRQTLGQGPEFLTYFQNEAQLEKSRLLSDRFSAERPKGSFSTLEIQRTEQGDSAMYLCASSFSGTGNEKLFFGSGTQLSVL.

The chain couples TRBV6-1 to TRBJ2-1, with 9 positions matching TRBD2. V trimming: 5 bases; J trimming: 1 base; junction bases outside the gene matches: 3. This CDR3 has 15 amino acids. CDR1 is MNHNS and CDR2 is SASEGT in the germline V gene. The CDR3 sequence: CASSMLAGSYNEQFF. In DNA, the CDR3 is TGTGCCAGCAGTATGCTAGCGGGGTCCTACAATGAGCAGTTCTTC.

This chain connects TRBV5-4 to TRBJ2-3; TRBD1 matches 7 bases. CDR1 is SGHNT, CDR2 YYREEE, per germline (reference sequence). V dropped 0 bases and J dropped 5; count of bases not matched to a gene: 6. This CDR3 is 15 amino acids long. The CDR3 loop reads CASSLVQGPGDTQYF. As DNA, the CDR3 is TGTGCCAGCAGCTTGGTACAGGGGCCAGGAGATACGCAGTATTTT.

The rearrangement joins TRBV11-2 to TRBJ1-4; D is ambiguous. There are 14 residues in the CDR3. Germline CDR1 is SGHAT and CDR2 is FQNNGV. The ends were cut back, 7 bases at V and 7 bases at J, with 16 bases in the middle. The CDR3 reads CASTPFEVGEKLFF. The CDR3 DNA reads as TGTGCCAGCACTCCGTTCGAGGTCGGTGAAAAACTGTTTTTT.

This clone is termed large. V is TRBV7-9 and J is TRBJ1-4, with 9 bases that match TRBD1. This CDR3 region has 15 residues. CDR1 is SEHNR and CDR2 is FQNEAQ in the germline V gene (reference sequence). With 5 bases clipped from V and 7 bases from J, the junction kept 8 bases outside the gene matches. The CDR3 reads CASSPRDRDREKLFF. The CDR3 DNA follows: TGTGCCAGCAGCCCCCGGGACAGGGATCGTGAAAAACTGTTTTTT.

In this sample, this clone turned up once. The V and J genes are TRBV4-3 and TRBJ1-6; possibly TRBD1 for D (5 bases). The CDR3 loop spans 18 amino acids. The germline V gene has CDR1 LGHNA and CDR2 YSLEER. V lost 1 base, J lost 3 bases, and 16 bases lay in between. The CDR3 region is CASSQGAPGLSYNSPLHF. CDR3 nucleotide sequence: TGCGCCAGCAGCCAAGGGGCTCCGGGACTTAGCTATAATTCACCCCTCCACTTT.